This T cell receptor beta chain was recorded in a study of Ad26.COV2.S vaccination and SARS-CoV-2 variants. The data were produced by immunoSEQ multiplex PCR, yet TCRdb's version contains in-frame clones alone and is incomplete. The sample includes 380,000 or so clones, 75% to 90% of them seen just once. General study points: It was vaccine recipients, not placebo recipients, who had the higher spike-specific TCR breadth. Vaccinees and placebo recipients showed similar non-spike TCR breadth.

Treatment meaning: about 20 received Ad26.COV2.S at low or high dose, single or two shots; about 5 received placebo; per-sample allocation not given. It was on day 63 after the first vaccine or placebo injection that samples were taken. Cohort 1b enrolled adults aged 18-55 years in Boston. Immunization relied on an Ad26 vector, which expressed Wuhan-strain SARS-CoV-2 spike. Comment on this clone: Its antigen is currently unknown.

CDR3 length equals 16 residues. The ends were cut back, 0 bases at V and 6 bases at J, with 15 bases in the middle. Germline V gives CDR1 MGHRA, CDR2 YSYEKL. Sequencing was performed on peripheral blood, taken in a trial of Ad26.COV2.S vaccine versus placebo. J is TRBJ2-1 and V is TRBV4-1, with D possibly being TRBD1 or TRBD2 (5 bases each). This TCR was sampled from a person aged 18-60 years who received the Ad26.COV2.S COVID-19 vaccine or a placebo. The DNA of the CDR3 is TGCGCCAGCAGCCAAGAGCCGGGGCGGTTGAGCAATGAGCAGTTCTTC. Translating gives CASSQEPGRLSNEQFF.